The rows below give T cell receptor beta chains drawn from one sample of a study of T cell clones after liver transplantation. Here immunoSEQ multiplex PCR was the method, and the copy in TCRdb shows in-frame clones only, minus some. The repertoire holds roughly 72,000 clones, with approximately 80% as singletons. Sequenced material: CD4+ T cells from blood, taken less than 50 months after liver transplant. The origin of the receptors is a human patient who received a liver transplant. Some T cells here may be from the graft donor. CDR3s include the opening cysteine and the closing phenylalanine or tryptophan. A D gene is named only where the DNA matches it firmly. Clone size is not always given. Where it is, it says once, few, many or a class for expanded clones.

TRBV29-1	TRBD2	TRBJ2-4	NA	TGCAGCGCCGGGGGGGCCGAAAACATTCAGTACTTC	CSAGGAENIQYF
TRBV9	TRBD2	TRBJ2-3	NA	TGTGCCAGCAGCCTTGGACTAGCGGAGAGCACAGATACGCAGTATTTT	CASSLGLAESTDTQYF
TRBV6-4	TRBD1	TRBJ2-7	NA	TGTGCCAGCTTACCGGGGACAGGGATATACGAGCAGTACTTC	CASLPGTGIYEQYF
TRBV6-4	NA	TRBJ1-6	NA	TGTGCCAGCAGTGAAGGAAGGGGGAATTCACCCCTCCACTTT	CASSEGRGNSPLHF
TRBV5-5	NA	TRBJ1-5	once	TGTGCCAGCAGCAACTATGCCGGGACGTCTAAACAGCCCCAGCATTTT	CASSNYAGTSKQPQHF
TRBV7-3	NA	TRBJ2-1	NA	TGTGCCAGCAGCTTATCCGGATCTTACAATGAGCAGTTCTTC	CASSLSGSYNEQFF
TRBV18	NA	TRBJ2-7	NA	TGTGCCAGCTCACGAGGCGCCACCTCCTACGAGCAGTACTTC	CASSRGATSYEQYF
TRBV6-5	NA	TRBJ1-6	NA	TGTGCCAGCAGTTATAACCCTCGTGTCCTAAATTCACCCCTCCACTTT	CASSYNPRVLNSPLHF
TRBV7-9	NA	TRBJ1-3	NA	TGTGCCAGCAGTCCAGACTCTGGAAACACCATATATTTT	CASSPDSGNTIYF
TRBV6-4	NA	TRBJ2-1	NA	TGTGCCAGCGGGCAGGAGTCCTACAATGAGCAGTTCTTC	CASGQESYNEQFF
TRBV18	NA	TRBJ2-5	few	TGTGCCAGCTCACCAGAGAGAGAGACCCAGTACTTC	CASSPERETQYF
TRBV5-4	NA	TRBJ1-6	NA	TGTGCCAGCAGCCTACAGCGGTTTGGGGATAATTCACCCCTCCACTTT	CASSLQRFGDNSPLHF
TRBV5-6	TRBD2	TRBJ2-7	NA	TGTGCCAGCAGACGGGGACTGACTAGCGGGAATCACGAGCAGTACTTC	CASRRGLTSGNHEQYF
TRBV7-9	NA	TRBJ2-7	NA	TGTGCCAGCAGCTTAAGGGTTACGGGAGCGGGCGAGCAGTACTTC	CASSLRVTGAGEQYF
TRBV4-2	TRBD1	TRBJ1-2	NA	TGTGCCAGCAGCCAAGTTCAACAGGGGGCAGAAGGGGGACGCACCTTC	CASSQVQQGAEGGRTF
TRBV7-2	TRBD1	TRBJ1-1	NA	TGTGCCAGCAGCTTAGGGGCGGGACAGAGGAACACTGAAGCTTTCTTT	CASSLGAGQRNTEAFF
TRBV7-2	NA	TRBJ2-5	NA	TGTGCCAGCAGCTTACTCGGGGGGCCAGAGACCCAGTACTTC	CASSLLGGPETQYF
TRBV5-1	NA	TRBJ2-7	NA	TGCGCCAGCAGCTTGGAACTAGATTACGAGCAGTACTTC	CASSLELDYEQYF
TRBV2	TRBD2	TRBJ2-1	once	TGTGCCAGCACCGGGACTAGCGGTTCCTACAATGAGCAGTTCTTC	CASTGTSGSYNEQFF
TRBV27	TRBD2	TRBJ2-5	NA	TGTGCCAGCAGGCGGGGACTAGCGGGGGGGCCCACGGAGACCCAGTACTTC	CASRRGLAGGPTETQYF
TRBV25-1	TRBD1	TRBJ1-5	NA	TGTGCCAGCAGGGCGACAGGGGATGGTCAGCCCCAGCATTTT	CASRATGDGQPQHF
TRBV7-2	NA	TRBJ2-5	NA	TGTGCCAGCAGCTCAATGAACCAAGAGACCCAGTACTTC	CASSSMNQETQYF
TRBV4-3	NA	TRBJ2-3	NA	TGCGCCAGCAGCCAAGTAACGCCGGTGGGCACAGATACGCAGTATTTT	CASSQVTPVGTDTQYF
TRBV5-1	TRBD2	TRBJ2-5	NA	TGCGCCAGCAGCTCCAACTCCGCAGCCGGGGGGCAAGAGACCCAGTACTTC	CASSSNSAAGGQETQYF
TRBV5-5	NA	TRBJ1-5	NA	TGTGCCAGCAGCCCGGGAGGGGGTCAGCCCCAGCATTTT	CASSPGGGQPQHF
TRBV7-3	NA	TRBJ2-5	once	TGTGCCAGCAGCTTAGATGGGGGGGCAGGCCAAGAGACCCAGTACTTC	CASSLDGGAGQETQYF
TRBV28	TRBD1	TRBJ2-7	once	TGTGCCAGCAGTTCCGGACAGGGCGCGTACGAGCAGTACTTC	CASSSGQGAYEQYF
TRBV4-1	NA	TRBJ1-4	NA	TGCGCCAGCAGCCAAGATGGGGCGGGAAGTAATGAAAAACTGTTTTTT	CASSQDGAGSNEKLFF
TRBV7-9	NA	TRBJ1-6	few	TGTGCCAGCAGCTTCATGGGTCGGAATTCACCCCTCCACTTT	CASSFMGRNSPLHF
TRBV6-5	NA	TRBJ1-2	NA	TGTGCCAGCAACACTGGCCGTGCTGGTGGCTACACCTTC	CASNTGRAGGYTF
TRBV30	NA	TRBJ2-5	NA	TGTGCCTGGCAGACGGTGGGGAAAGAGACCCAGTACTTC	CAWQTVGKETQYF
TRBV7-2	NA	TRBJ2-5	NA	TGTGCCAGCAGCTTAGGATCCAGGAAAGAGACCCAGTACTTC	CASSLGSRKETQYF
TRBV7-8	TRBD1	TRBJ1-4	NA	TGTGCCAGCAGCTTAAAAATTCGGGACAGGCTTCGAGAAAAACTGTTTTTT	CASSLKIRDRLREKLFF
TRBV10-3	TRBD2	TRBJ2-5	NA	TGTGCCATCAGCCCCGGGACTAGCGTCCGGGAGACCCAGTACTTC	CAISPGTSVRETQYF
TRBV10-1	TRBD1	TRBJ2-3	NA	TGCGCCAGCAGCCCCGACGACAGGGACACTAGCACAGATACGCAGTATTTT	CASSPDDRDTSTDTQYF
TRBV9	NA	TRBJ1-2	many	TGTGCCAGCAGCGTAGAGGGCAGCCCTGACTATGGCTACACCTTC	CASSVEGSPDYGYTF
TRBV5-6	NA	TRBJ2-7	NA	TGTGCCAGCAGCTTGGGGATGGGACGGGACTACGAGCAGTACTTC	CASSLGMGRDYEQYF
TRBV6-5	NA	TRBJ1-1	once	TGTGCCAGCAGTTACTCGAAGAATTCAGGCTCTGAAGCTTTCTTT	CASSYSKNSGSEAFF
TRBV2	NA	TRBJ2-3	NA	TGTGCCACCACCGGGGTGTTCACAGATACGCAGTATTTT	CATTGVFTDTQYF
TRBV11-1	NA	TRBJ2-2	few	TGTGCCAGCAGCTTAGCGGGCAGGGCCACCGGGGAGCTGTTTTTT	CASSLAGRATGELFF
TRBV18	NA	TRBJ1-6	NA	TGTGCCAGCTCACCAAGTCAGGGCCGTAGCTCCTATAATTCACCCCTCCACTTT	CASSPSQGRSSYNSPLHF
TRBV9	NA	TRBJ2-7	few	TGTGCCAGCAGCGTAGACGTCGAGCAGTACTTC	CASSVDVEQYF
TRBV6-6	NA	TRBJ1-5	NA	TGTGCCAGCAGTTACGGTTATAGCAATCAGCCCCAGCATTTT	CASSYGYSNQPQHF
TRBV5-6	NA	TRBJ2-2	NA	TGTGCCAGCAGCTTGGAGACTTTCGCAACCGGGGAGCTGTTTTTT	CASSLETFATGELFF
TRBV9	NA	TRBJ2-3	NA	TGTGCCAGCAGCGTAGCTAGCTTGGGAGATACGCAGTATTTT	CASSVASLGDTQYF
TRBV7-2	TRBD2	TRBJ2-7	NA	TGTGCCAGCAGCCCAGCGGGGGGGTACGAGCAGTACTTC	CASSPAGGYEQYF
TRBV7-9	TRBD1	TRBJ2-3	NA	TGTGCCAGCCGAAGGGGGCGGGTTGAAGTGGATACGCAGTATTTT	CASRRGRVEVDTQYF
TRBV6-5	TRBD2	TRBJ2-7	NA	TGTGCCAGCCAGCGGGAGGGCCTGGGCGAGCAGTACTTC	CASQREGLGEQYF
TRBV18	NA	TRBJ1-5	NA	TGTGCCAGCTCACCAAATTGGACAGATAGCAATCAGCCCCAGCATTTT	CASSPNWTDSNQPQHF
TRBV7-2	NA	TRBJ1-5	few	TGTGCCAGCAGCCGGGAGGATCAGACCCAGCATTTT	CASSREDQTQHF
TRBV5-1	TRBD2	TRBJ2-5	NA	TGCGCCAGCAGCAAGACTAGCTCGACGGAGACCCAGTACTTC	CASSKTSSTETQYF
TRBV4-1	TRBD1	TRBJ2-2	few	TGCGCCAGTAAGGACAGGGGGAACACCGGGGAGCTGTTTTTT	CASKDRGNTGELFF
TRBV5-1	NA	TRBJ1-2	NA	TGCGCCAGCAGCTTTCCCTCTGACAGCCATGGCTACACCTTC	CASSFPSDSHGYTF